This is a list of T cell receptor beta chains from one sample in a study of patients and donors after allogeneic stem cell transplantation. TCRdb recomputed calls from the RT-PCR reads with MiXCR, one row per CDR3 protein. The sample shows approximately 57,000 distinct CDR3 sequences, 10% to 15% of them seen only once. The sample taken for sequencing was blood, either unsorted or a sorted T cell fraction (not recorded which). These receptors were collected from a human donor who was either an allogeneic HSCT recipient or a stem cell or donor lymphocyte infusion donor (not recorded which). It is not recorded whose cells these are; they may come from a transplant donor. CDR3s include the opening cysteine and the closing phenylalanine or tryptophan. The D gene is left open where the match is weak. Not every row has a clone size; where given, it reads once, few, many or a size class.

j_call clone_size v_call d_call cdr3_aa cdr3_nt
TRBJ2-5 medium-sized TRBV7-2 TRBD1 CASSWTGYETQYF TGTGCCAGCAGCTGGACAGGGTATGAGACCCAGTACTTC
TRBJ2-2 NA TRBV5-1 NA CASSFLTGVFAGELFF TGCGCCAGCAGCTTCTTAACGGGAGTCTTTGCCGGGGAGCTGTTTTTT
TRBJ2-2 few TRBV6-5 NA CASSYSRHNTGELFF TGTGCCAGCAGTTACTCGAGGCACAACACCGGGGAGCTGTTTTTT
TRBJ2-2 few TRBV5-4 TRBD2 CASSIWTSGKTGELFF TGTGCCAGCAGCATCTGGACTAGCGGGAAGACCGGGGAGCTGTTTTTT
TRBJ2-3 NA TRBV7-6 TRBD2 CASSLMAGAPFGTDTRYF TGTGCCAGCAGCCTTATGGCGGGAGCACCTTTTGGCACAGATACGCGGTATTTT
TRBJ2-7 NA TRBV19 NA CASSIWAGVINEQYF TGTGCCAGTAGTATCTGGGCAGGGGTTATCAACGAGCAGTACTTC
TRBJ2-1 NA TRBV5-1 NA CASSSGPSQGSYNEQFF TGCGCCAGCAGCTCGGGACCCTCCCAGGGCTCCTACAATGAGCAGTTCTTC
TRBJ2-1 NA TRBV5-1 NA CASSLQAGLYNEQFF TGCGCCAGCAGCTTACAAGCCGGCCTCTACAATGAGCAGTTCTTC
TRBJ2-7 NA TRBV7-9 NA CASSLAGVLSEQYF TGTGCCAGCAGCTTAGCGGGGGTTCTTTCGGAGCAGTACTTC
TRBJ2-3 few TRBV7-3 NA CASSLTLAADTQYF TGTGCCAGCAGCTTAACGCTTGCGGCAGATACGCAGTATTTT
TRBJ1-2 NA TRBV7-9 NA CATILDSLNYGYTF TGTGCCACCATTTTGGACAGCCTTAACTATGGCTACACCTTC
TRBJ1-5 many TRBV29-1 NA CSVVDNWNQPQHF TGCAGCGTTGTCGACAATTGGAATCAGCCCCAGCATTTT
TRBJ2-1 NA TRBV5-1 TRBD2 CVSSLAAGLAGPGSYNEQFF TGCGTCAGCAGCTTGGCCGCGGGACTAGCGGGACCCGGCTCCTACAATGAGCAGTTCTTC
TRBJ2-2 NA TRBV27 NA CASSLVRKNTGELFF TGTGCCAGCAGTTTGGTCAGGAAAAACACCGGGGAGCTGTTTTTT
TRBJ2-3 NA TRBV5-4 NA CASFRQGLDTQYF TGTGCCAGCTTCCGGCAGGGACTAGATACGCAGTATTTT
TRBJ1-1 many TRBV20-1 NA CSARELGGTEAFF TGCAGTGCTAGAGAGCTGGGGGGGACTGAAGCTTTCTTT
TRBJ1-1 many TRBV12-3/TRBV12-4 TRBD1 CASSHSGGVGNTEAFF TGTGCCAGCAGCCACTCAGGGGGTGTGGGGAACACTGAAGCTTTCTTT
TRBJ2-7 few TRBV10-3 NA CAISESPDASYEQYF TGTGCCATCAGTGAGTCACCGGACGCTTCCTACGAGCAGTACTTC
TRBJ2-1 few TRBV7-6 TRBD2 CASSLMAGGSSYNEQFF TGTGCCAGCAGCTTAATGGCGGGAGGAAGCTCCTACAATGAGCAGTTCTTC
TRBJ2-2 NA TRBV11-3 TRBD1 CASSSPGTGWSGELFF TGTGCCAGCAGCTCACCCGGGACAGGGTGGTCCGGGGAGCTGTTTTTT
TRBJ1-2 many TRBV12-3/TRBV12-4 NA CASSLEGRGYTF TGTGCCAGCAGTTTAGAGGGCCGTGGCTACACCTTC
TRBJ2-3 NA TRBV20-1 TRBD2 CSARDQGTSGSWADTQYF TGCAGTGCTAGAGATCAGGGGACTAGCGGGAGTTGGGCAGATACGCAGTATTTT
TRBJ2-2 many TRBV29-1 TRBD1 CSVVRVGTGATGELFF TGCAGCGTTGTACGGGTCGGGACAGGGGCTACCGGGGAGCTGTTTTTT
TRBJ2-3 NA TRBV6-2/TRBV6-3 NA CATVQKVVLDTQYF TGTGCCACCGTCCAGAAGGTGGTTTTAGATACGCAGTATTTT
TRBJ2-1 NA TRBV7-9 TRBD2 CASSPAPKTSGHYNEQFF TGTGCCAGCAGCCCGGCCCCCAAGACTAGCGGGCACTACAATGAGCAGTTCTTC
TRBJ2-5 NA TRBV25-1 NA CASSEYGRGGTQYF TGTGCCAGCAGTGAGTACGGGAGAGGGGGGACCCAGTACTTC
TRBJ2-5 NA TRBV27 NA CASSFYPQETQYF TGTGCCAGCAGTTTCTATCCTCAAGAGACCCAGTACTTC
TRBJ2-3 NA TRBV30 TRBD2 CAWSGLAGVPDTQYF TGTGCCTGGAGTGGACTAGCGGGAGTACCAGATACGCAGTATTTT
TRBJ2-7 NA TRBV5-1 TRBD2 CASSFVAGGSRYEQYF TGCGCCAGCAGCTTTGTAGCGGGAGGTAGTCGCTACGAGCAGTACTTC
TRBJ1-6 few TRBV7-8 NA CASSPRREDSPLHF TGTGCCAGCAGCCCTCGGAGGGAAGATTCACCCCTCCACTTT
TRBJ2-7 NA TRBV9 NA CASSVGGISYEQYF TGTGCCAGCAGCGTAGGCGGGATCTCCTACGAGCAGTACTTC
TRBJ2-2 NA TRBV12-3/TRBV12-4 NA CAISPGSYTNTGELFF TGTGCCATATCTCCGGGCAGCTATACGAACACCGGGGAGCTGTTTTTT
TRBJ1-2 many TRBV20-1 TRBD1 CSASFHRGNYGYTF TGCAGTGCTAGCTTCCACAGGGGTAACTATGGCTACACCTTC
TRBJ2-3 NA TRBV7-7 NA CASTPRGLGRADTQYF TGTGCTAGCACCCCCAGGGGACTGGGAAGAGCAGATACGCAGTATTTT
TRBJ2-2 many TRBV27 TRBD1 CASRTDRETGELFF TGTGCCAGCAGGACGGACAGGGAAACCGGGGAGCTGTTTTTT
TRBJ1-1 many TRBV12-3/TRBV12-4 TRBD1 CASSLIKGAEAEAFF TGTGCCAGCAGTTTGATTAAGGGGGCGGAGGCTGAAGCTTTCTTT
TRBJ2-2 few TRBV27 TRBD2 CASRGGLAESNTGELFF TGTGCCAGCAGAGGGGGACTAGCGGAATCGAACACCGGGGAGCTGTTTTTT
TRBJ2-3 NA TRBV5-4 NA CASSLERASTDTQYF TGTGCCAGCAGCTTGGAACGGGCCTCCACAGATACGCAGTATTTT
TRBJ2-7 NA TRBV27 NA CASSLSADGLTYEQYF TGTGCCAGCAGTTTATCGGCGGACGGATTAACCTACGAGCAGTACTTC
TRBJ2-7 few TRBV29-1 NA CSVAAEAEQYF TGCAGCGTTGCTGCTGAGGCCGAGCAGTACTTC
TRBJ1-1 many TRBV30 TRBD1 CAWDGQGPPEAFF TGTGCCTGGGACGGACAGGGACCGCCTGAAGCTTTCTTT
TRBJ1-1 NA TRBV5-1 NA CASSRSVGSGMANTEAFF TGCGCCAGCAGCAGGTCAGTGGGTTCAGGGATGGCGAACACTGAAGCTTTCTTT
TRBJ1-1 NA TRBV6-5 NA CASSPDSTEAFF TGTGCCAGCAGTCCGGACAGCACTGAAGCTTTCTTT
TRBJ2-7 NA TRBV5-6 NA CASSFPGATAFYEQYF TGTGCCAGCAGTTTCCCCGGGGCAACGGCCTTCTACGAGCAGTACTTC
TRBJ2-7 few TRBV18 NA CASSPPGLSYEQYF TGTGCCAGCTCACCACCAGGACTCTCCTACGAGCAGTACTTC
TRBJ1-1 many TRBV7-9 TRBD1 CASSSKQGFGLSTEAFF TGTGCCAGCAGCTCCAAACAGGGGTTTGGCTTGAGCACTGAAGCTTTCTTT
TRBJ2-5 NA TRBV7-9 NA CASSLPKEVVQETQYF TGTGCCAGCAGCTTACCCAAGGAGGTGGTTCAAGAGACCCAGTACTTC
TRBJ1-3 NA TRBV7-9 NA CASSSGGPPGNTIYF TGTGCCAGCAGCTCCGGGGGGCCCCCTGGAAACACCATATATTTT
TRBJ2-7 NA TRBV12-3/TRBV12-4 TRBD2 CASSLSSGRLYEQYF TGTGCCAGCAGTTTATCTAGCGGGAGACTCTACGAGCAGTACTTC
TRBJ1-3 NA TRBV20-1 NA CSARGTYSGNTIYF TGCAGTGCTAGGGGGACCTACTCTGGAAACACCATATATTTT
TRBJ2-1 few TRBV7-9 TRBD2 CASSPSGSKQFF TGTGCCAGCAGTCCTAGCGGGAGCAAACAGTTCTTC
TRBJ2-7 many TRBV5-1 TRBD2 CASSLTSGRIDEQYF TGCGCCAGCAGCTTAACTAGCGGGAGAATCGACGAGCAGTACTTC